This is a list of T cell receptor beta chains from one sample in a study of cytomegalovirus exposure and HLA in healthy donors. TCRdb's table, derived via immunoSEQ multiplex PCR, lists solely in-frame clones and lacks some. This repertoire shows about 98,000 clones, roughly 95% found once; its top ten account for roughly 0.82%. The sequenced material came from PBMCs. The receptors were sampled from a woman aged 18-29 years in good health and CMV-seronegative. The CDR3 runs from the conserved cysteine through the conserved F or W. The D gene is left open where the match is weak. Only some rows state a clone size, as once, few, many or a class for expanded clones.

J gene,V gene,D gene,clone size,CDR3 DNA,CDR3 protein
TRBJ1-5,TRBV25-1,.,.,TGTGCCAGCAGTGAGGTGGGGGGGCAGCCCCAGCATTTT,CASSEVGGQPQHF
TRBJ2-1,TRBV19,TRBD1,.,TGTGCCAGTAGTACTAGGACAGGGGCGGATGAGCAGTTCTTC,CASSTRTGADEQFF
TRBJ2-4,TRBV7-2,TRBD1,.,TGTGCCAGCAGCTTAGGTGTGACAGGGGCCAACATTCAGTACTTC,CASSLGVTGANIQYF
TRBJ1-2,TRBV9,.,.,TGTGCCAGCAGGGAACCGGGATCACGCGCTTTAGGCTATGGCTACACCTTC,CASREPGSRALGYGYTF
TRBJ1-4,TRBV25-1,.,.,TGTGCCAGCAGTGGAGAGGGATTAGAGAGTGAAAAACTGTTTTTT,CASSGEGLESEKLFF
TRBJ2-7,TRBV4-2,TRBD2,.,TGTGCCAGCAGCCAAGATTTCCATCGGACTAGGAACGTCTACGAGCAGTACTTC,CASSQDFHRTRNVYEQYF
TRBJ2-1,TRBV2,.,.,TGTGCCAGCAGAAGTAGAGTCGGCTACAATGAGCAGTTCTTC,CASRSRVGYNEQFF
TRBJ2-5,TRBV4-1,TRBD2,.,TGCGCCAGCAGCCATTTCTCTAGCGGGGAGGAAGAGACCCAGTACTTC,CASSHFSSGEEETQYF
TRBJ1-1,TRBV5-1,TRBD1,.,TGCGCCAGCGGGGACAGGCCTCGGGCTGAAGCTTTCTTT,CASGDRPRAEAFF
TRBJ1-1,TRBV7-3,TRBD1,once,TGTGCCAGCAGCTTAAATACAGGGGGCAACACTGAAGCTTTCTTT,CASSLNTGGNTEAFF
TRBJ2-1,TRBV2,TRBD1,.,TGTGCCAGCAGCCGACAGGGGGTCACTTACAATGAGCAGTTCTTC,CASSRQGVTYNEQFF
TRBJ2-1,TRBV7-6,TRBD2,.,TGTGCCAGCAGCTTAGTCTCTCTAGCGGGGAAGCAGTTCTTC,CASSLVSLAGKQFF
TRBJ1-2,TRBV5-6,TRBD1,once,TGTGCCAGCAGCGAAACAGGGGTGCTAGATAGTGGCTACACCTTC,CASSETGVLDSGYTF
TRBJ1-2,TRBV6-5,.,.,TGTGCCAGCAGGGCGCAGGGATATGGCTACACCTTC,CASRAQGYGYTF
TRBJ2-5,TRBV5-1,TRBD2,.,TGCGCCAGCAGGATAGCGGGACCCCGCCAAGAGACCCAGTACTTC,CASRIAGPRQETQYF
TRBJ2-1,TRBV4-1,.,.,TGCGCCAGCAGCCAAGATATTTACAATGAGCAGTTCTTC,CASSQDIYNEQFF
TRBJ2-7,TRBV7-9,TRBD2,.,TGTGCCAGCAGTTACGTCGGGGGGGAGCAGTACTTC,CASSYVGGEQYF
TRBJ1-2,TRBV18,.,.,TGTGCCAGCTCACCACGAGGCTATGGCTACACCTTC,CASSPRGYGYTF
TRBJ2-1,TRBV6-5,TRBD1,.,TGTGCCAGCAGGCGCGGACAGGGGTCCTACAATGAGCAGTTCTTC,CASRRGQGSYNEQFF
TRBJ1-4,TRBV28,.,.,TGTGCCAGCAGTACAGGGTTCAAACTGTTTTTT,CASSTGFKLFF
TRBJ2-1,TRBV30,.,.,TGTGCCTGGAGTTTCGGAGCTGTTAATGAGCAGTTCTTC,CAWSFGAVNEQFF
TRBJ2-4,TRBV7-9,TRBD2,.,TGTGCCACCCAGACTAGCGGGGGGCCCTTTGCCATTCAGTACTTC,CATQTSGGPFAIQYF
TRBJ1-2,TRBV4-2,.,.,TGTGCCAGCAGAGGGCCGGGGGATAACTATGGCTACACCTTC,CASRGPGDNYGYTF
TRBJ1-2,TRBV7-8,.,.,TGTGCCAGCAGCTTCCTAGATCCGACAGCTCCTAACTATGGCTACACCTTC,CASSFLDPTAPNYGYTF
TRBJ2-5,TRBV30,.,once,TGTGCCAGAGGAAGGGACACTTTGTACCAAGAGACCCAGTACTTC,CARGRDTLYQETQYF
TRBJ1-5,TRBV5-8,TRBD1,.,TGTGCCAGCAGCCCTCCGGGACAGGGGCTCTATCAGCCCCAGCATTTT,CASSPPGQGLYQPQHF
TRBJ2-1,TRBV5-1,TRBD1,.,TGCGCCAGCAGGGTACAGGGACAGGGTCCCTACAATGAGCAGTTCTTC,CASRVQGQGPYNEQFF
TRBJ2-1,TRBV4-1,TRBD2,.,TGCGCCAGCAGCCAAGCGAGCGGGAGAATCGGCAATGAGCAGTTCTTC,CASSQASGRIGNEQFF
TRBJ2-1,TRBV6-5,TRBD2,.,TGTGCCAGCTCATCAACCGGGGGGTACTACAATGAGCAGTTCTTC,CASSSTGGYYNEQFF